The clone carrying this TCR beta chain was detected many times. This sample was taken from a study of T cells after yellow fever vaccination. Germline V gene lookup returns CDR1 SNHLY and CDR2 FYNNEI. This CDR3 contains 13 residues. With 1 base clipped from V and 11 bases from J, the junction kept 4 bases outside the gene matches. TCRdb reanalysed the 5' RACE reads using MiXCR and keeps one entry per CDR3 protein. The sample includes under 300,000 distinct CDR3 sequences, approximately 12% of them seen just once. The chain combines TRBV2 with TRBJ1-5; 8 bases fit TRBD1. Source: CD4+ T cells sorted from PBMCs, taken 45 days after the yellow fever booster vaccination. This TCR derives from a young man who received the YFV17D yellow fever vaccine. The CDR3 coding sequence is TGTGCCAGCAGTGAAGGGACAGGGATTGCCCAGCATTTT. The encoded protein is CASSEGTGIAQHF. The whole variable domain, filled in from reference TRBV2 and TRBJ1-5, reads EPEVTQTPSHQVTQMGQEVILRCVPISNHLYFYWYRQILGQKVEFLVSFYNNEISEKSEIFDDQFSVERPDGSNFTLKIRSTKLEDSAMYFCASSEGTGIAQHFGDGTRLSIL.